This T cell receptor beta chain was captured by sequencing in a study of cytomegalovirus exposure and HLA in healthy donors. Both 60 Vbeta primers and 13 Jbeta primers went into the PCR. Only in-frame clones appear in the TCRdb table, and some are missing; sequencing was by immunoSEQ multiplex PCR. The sample has some 130,000 clones; around 80% are singletons. CDR3 size: 12 residues. V was clipped by 6 bases and J by 12 bases, with 15 bases between them. The germline V gene encodes CDR1 SNHLY and CDR2 FYNNEI. Healthy bone marrow donors supplied every sample. The TCR comes from a young man in good health. The V gene is TRBV2, the J gene TRBJ2-1; D ambiguous. Sequencing was done on a sample of PBMCs. The CDR3 region has the DNA TGTGCCAGCAGCCCGAAACCGCGCTTGCAGTTCTTC. This encodes CASSPKPRLQFF.